These 14 T cell receptor beta chains came from one sample sequenced in a study of blood T cell repertoires in COVID-19. Profiled with immunoSEQ multiplex PCR; TCRdb holds only in-frame clones, not every one. The sample includes 75,000 or so clones, nearly 90% seen only once; the top ten take 5.5% to 7.5%. The sample consisted of peripheral blood. Receptor source: a man between 65 and 85 years old with acute or convalescent COVID-19.

The V call is TRBV12-5, the J call TRBJ1-2; the D is unclear. This CDR3 region has 16 residues. The germline V and J ends were trimmed by 1 base and 5 bases, with 17 bases remaining between them. CDR1 LGHNT and CDR2 FRNRAP come from the germline V gene. In DNA, the CDR3 is TGTGCTAGTGGTTTGGCGCTCGGAGTTAATCCGTATGGCTACACCTTC. It codes for CASGLALGVNPYGYTF.

J is TRBJ1-4 and V is TRBV3-1 (or the pseudogene TRBV3-2), with TRBD1 matching 8 bases. With 2 bases clipped from V and 5 bases from J, the junction kept 4 bases outside the gene matches. From germline, CDR1 is LGHDT and CDR2 YNNKEL (reference sequence). The CDR3 contains 15 residues. The CDR3 DNA reads TGTGCCAGCAGCCAACGGACAGGGAACAATGAAAAACTGTTTTTT. Translated: CASSQRTGNNEKLFF.

This sequence joins TRBV19 and TRBJ2-7; D might be TRBD2 (6 bases). The V gene lost 6 bases and the J gene lost 9 bases, with 21 bases spanning the gap. CDR3 length: 14 residues. The germline V gene has CDR1 LNHDA and CDR2 SQIVND (reference sequence). In DNA form, the CDR3 reads TGTGCCAGTAGCACCACCATCGGGCGGGGTTGGCAGTACTTC. It encodes CASSTTIGRGWQYF. Together with reference TRBV19 and TRBJ2-7, the CDR3 gives the full variable domain: DGGITQSPKYLFRKEGQNVTLSCEQNLNHDAMYWYRQDPGQGLRLIYYSQIVNDFQKGDIAEGYSVSREKKESFPLTVTSAQKNPTAFYLCASSTTIGRGWQYFGPGTRLTVT.

The genes are TRBV5-4 and TRBJ2-3; tentatively, D is TRBD2 (5 bases). The CDR3 is made up of 16 amino acids. Germline V gives CDR1 SGHNT, CDR2 YYREEE (reference sequence). V lost 2 bases and J lost 5, with 18 bases in between. The CDR3 coding sequence is TGTGCCAGCAGCTTAGGTCTGGCTAGCCGGCTAGATACGCAGTATTTT. As protein: CASSLGLASRLDTQYF.

V and J are TRBV18 and TRBJ2-7; possible D gene TRBD1, 6 bases. The CDR3 runs to 16 residues. CDR1 is KGHSH and CDR2 is LQKENI in the germline V gene. Trimming cost V 2 bases and J 2 bases, with 16 bases left between them. Here the CDR3 reads CASSPSWGHKAYEQYF. The CDR3, as DNA: TGTGCCAGCTCACCATCGTGGGGACATAAGGCCTACGAGCAGTACTTC.

The V and J genes are TRBV3-1 (or the pseudogene TRBV3-2) and TRBJ2-3; TRBD2 aligns across 9 bases. Germline trimming cut 4 bases from V and 0 bases from J; bases unmatched to any gene: 5. This CDR3 is 16 amino acids long. CDR1 is LGHDT and CDR2 is YNNKEL in the germline V gene (reference sequence). CDR3 bases: TGTGCCAGCAGCCTCAGGCTAGCGGGGAGCACAGATACGCAGTATTTT. It yields the protein CASSLRLAGSTDTQYF.

The V call is TRBV5-1, the J call TRBJ2-1, with TRBD2 identical over 12 bases. Trimming cost V 3 bases and J 7 bases; bases outside gene matches: 8. Germline lookup yields CDR1 SGHRS and CDR2 YFSETQ. CDR3 length equals 16 residues. The chain's CDR3 is CASSSNLAGGRNEQFF. CDR3 DNA sequence: TGCGCCAGCAGCTCAAATCTAGCGGGAGGGCGTAATGAGCAGTTCTTC.

The V call is TRBV7-2, the J call TRBJ2-3; TRBD1 is a possible D gene (5 bases). Germline V gives CDR1 SGHTA, CDR2 FQGNSA. V was pared by 5 bases and J by 9 bases, with 15 bases between. The CDR3 extends over 13 amino acids. The CDR3 nucleotides are TGTGCCAGCAGCCCGGTGGCAGGGTGGACGCAGTATTTT. Encoded protein: CASSPVAGWTQYF. Complete variable domain (other parts from reference TRBV7-2 and TRBJ2-3): GAGVSQSPSNKVTEKGKDVELRCDPISGHTALYWYRQSLGQGLEFLIYFQGNSAPDKSGLPSDRFSAERTGGSVSTLTIQRTQQEDSAVYLCASSPVAGWTQYFGPGTRLTVL.

In nucleotides, the CDR3 is TGCGCCAGCAAGGGACATGACACAGATACGCAGTATTTT. This translates into CASKGHDTDTQYF. The chain uses TRBV10-1 and TRBJ2-3; a weak D match, TRBD1 (6 bases). V dropped 7 bases and J dropped 2 bases, with 10 bases sitting between them. The germline V gene has CDR1 WNHNN and CDR2 SYGVQD (reference sequence). This CDR3 contains 13 residues.

This clone was seen once. The J gene is TRBJ2-1, the V gene TRBV19; 11 positions agree with TRBD2. The CDR3 sequence is 18 residues long. The V gene's germline CDR1 is LNHDA and CDR2 SQIVND (reference sequence). Trimming removed 9 bases from V and 3 bases from J; junction bases left unmatched: 16. CDR3 sequence: CASRSRSSGRSGYNEQFF. The CDR3 DNA reads TGTGCCAGCCGGAGTCGGTCTAGCGGGAGGTCGGGCTACAATGAGCAGTTCTTC.

This clone came up once. J is TRBJ1-5 and V is TRBV4-3; D is undetermined. The CDR3 loop spans 15 amino acids. V was pared by 2 bases and J by 3 bases, with 11 bases between. CDR1 is LGHNA, CDR2 YSLEER, per germline. CDR3 residues: CASSQRRGYNQPQHF. In DNA form, the CDR3 reads TGCGCCAGCAGCCAAAGGAGAGGCTACAATCAGCCCCAGCATTTT.

The count of this clone is one. The chain combines TRBV14 with TRBJ2-1; D is possibly TRBD2 (6 bases). The CDR3 is made up of 17 amino acids. The V end lost 0 bases, the J end lost 6 bases, and 18 bases lay between the germline ends. Germline CDR1 reads SGHDN; CDR2 reads FVKESK. As DNA, the CDR3 is TGTGCCAGCAGCCAAGATCAAGGTTGGGGGGTTCGCAATGAGCAGTTCTTC. It yields the protein CASSQDQGWGVRNEQFF. Full variable domain (outside the CDR3, taken from reference TRBV14 and TRBJ2-1): EAGVTQFPSHSVIEKGQTVTLRCDPISGHDNLYWYRRVMGKEIKFLLHFVKESKQDESGMPNNRFLAERTGGTYSTLKVQPAELEDSGVYFCASSQDQGWGVRNEQFFGPGTRLTVL.

This sequence joins TRBV19 and TRBJ2-3, with TRBD1 as a possible D gene (5 bases). V lost 6 bases and J lost 0, with 7 bases in between. This CDR3 contains 13 residues. Germline CDR1 is LNHDA and CDR2 is SQIVND (reference sequence). CDR3 coding DNA: TGTGCCAGTAGAGGGGCGAGCACAGATACGCAGTATTTT. The encoded protein is CASRGASTDTQYF.

This chain links TRBV29-1 with TRBJ2-7; 11 positions agree with TRBD2. The CDR3 consists of 14 residues. CDR1 and CDR2 from the germline V gene are SQVTM and ANQGSEA. The junction had 11 bases not matched to a gene; V was cut back by 4 bases and J by 9 bases. The CDR3 nucleotides are TGCAGCGTTGTCGGGACTAGCGGCTTGGTGGGGCAGTACTTC. Translation: CSVVGTSGLVGQYF.